What follows is one T cell receptor (beta chain) and its context. This entry belongs to a study of T cell changes during pregnancy in multiple sclerosis. The CDR3 has 16 amino acids. Per germline, CDR1 SGHDT and CDR2 YYEEEE. Trimming left V 1 base short and J 1 base short, with 11 bases between. Profiling relied on immunoSEQ multiplex PCR, and the TCRdb table lists in-frame clones only, not all of them. The repertoire holds roughly 40,000 clones, with roughly 90% as singletons. The rearrangement links TRBV5-6 to TRBJ2-2; tentative D call: TRBD1 (5 bases). This specimen consisted of CD4+ T cells from peripheral blood mononuclear cells, obtained in the second trimester of pregnancy. The TCR comes from a female donor with multiple sclerosis, enrolled in a pregnancy study. CDR3 sequence reads: CASSLRQGVNTGELFF. The CDR3 DNA reads TGTGCCAGCAGCTTGAGGCAGGGTGTGAACACCGGGGAGCTGTTTTTT.